This entry features one TCR beta chain sequence. The clone's antigen remains unknown. The sample holds no much larger clone one base away, and base qualities are not on file. TCRbeta CDR3 regions were amplified from genomic DNA by means of the immunoSEQ Assay, a bias-controlled multiplex PCR. Per the source publication's procedure: Within the assay, amplification of reference gene primers was used to estimate how many nucleated cells each sample contained. To quantify the absolute abundance of each unique TCRbeta CDR3 rearrangement, sequence reads were collapsed and filtered. Productive Simpson clonality was computed per sample as the square root of Simpson's diversity index over productive rearrangements. Drawn from immuneACCESS, this table holds only the in-frame rearrangements with V and J called that TCRdb kept. Clones are partly lost; checked studies trace under half to an unresolved V gene and leave the rest unexplained. V, J and clone size reflect that table, while D and trimming were determined from the DNA. The sample includes about 250,000 clones, with about 90% observed a single time. 3% of the sample lies in the top ten.

Whole blood was collected in K2EDTA tubes by collaborating institutions according to the institutions' own protocols. For TCRbeta analysis, collaborators shipped samples in one of three forms: frozen whole blood, isolated PBMCs, or DNA extracted from either of those sample types. The sample comes from a study of blood T cell repertoires in COVID-19 (dated by TCRdb to about 2020). For context, the study as a whole: Collaborator samples came from the United States, Italy and Spain and covered acute and convalescent phases of COVID-19. The material from the prospective study consisted of cDNA or gDNA derived from T cells, B-cell-depleted T cells, or PBMCs. Deeply sampled blood TCRbeta repertoires from subjects exposed to, actively infected with, or recovered from COVID-19 were included in the dataset. The repertoires were released in a freely available public database intended as a resource for research on the immune response to SARS-CoV-2. The samples were drawn from two sources: the first 160 participants of the ongoing ImmuneRACE study, and approximately 1,300 subjects contributed by 6 global collaborators. The sample metadata nearly always contained a de-identified subject ID, COVID-19 status, age in years and sex. HLA class I and class II types, where available, came from metadata supplied by the sample provider rather than from assay-based typing.

Here is what the overall study found, with its caveats: Clinical and demographic metadata were provided uncurated, with the amount varying by source and participant.

The sequencing input was peripheral blood. The source is a man aged 18 to 35 with active or convalescent COVID-19.

CDR3 reads: CATSSLPPGLASDTQYF. The DNA sequence is as follows: TGTGCCACCAGCAGCCTCCCCCCGGGACTAGCGTCAGATACGCAGTATTTT. Recombination joined TRBV15 with TRBJ2-3; the junction holds 10 bases that match TRBD2. From cysteine to phenylalanine, the CDR3 is 17 amino acids long. The entry retains the CDR3 DNA only, 51 bases that are in frame from base 1. Per the germline V gene (reference sequence), LNHNV is the CDR1 and YYDKDF is the CDR2. The junction shows trimming of 3 bases on V and 4 bases on J, and the gene matches do not reach 10 bases of it.